This T cell receptor (beta chain) was observed in a study of T cells in Graves' hyperthyroidism and ophthalmopathy. Regarding the study as a whole: Ophthalmopathy was identified by the model a median approximately 6.9 months ahead of onset. Most expanded thyroid clonotypes above 0.001 also appeared in blood.

From RNA transcripts, TCR beta CDR3 regions were amplified. In the first-round RT-PCR of the TCR CDR3, the HTBI primer set was used. TCRdb re-analysed the multiplex PCR reads in MiXCR, keeping a single row per CDR3 protein. There are 500,000 to 650,000 distinct CDR3 sequences in the sample; roughly 17% occur only once, and under 20% lies in the top ten. J was trimmed by 2 bases and V by 5 bases; bases with no gene match: 9. There are 15 residues in the CDR3. Germline-derived CDR1 and CDR2 are SGHRS and YFSETQ. In the case of this clonotype: Its antigen is unknown.

Patients affected by ophthalmopathy presented a Clinical Activity Score of at least 3, a NOSPECS grade of at least 4, and disease duration below 3 months. The authors took PBMCs from over 8.5 ml fresh peripheral blood. The TCR comes from a woman younger than 35 with Graves' ophthalmopathy. The specimen was blood. The chain carries TRBV5-1 and TRBJ1-1; the match to TRBD1 covers 7 bases. CDR3 residues: CASRLEGAVNTEAFF. CDR3 in DNA: TGCGCCAGCAGACTTGAGGGGGCTGTTAACACTGAAGCTTTCTTT.